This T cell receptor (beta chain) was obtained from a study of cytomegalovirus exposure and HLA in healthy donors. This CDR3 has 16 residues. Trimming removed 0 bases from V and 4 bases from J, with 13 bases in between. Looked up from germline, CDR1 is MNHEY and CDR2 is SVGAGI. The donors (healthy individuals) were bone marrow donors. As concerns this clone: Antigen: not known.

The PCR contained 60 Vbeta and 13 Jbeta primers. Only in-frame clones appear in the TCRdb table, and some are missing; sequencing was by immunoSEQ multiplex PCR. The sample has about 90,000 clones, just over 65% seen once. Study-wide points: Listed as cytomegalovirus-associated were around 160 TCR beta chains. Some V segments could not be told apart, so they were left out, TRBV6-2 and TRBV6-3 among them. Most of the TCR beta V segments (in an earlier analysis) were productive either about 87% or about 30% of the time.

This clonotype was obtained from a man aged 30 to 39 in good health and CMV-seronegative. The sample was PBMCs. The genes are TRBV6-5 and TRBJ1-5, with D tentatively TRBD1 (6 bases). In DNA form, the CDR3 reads TGTGCCAGCAGTTACTCGCGAGGGGGTGCAAATCAGCCCCAGCATTTT. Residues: CASSYSRGGANQPQHF.